This TCR beta chain was captured by sequencing in a study of T cell responses to AZD1222 COVID-19 vaccine. CDR1 and CDR2 (germline): LGHNA, YSLEER. V dropped 11 bases and J dropped 9; count of bases not matched to a gene: 32. The CDR3 is made up of 19 amino acids. On this clone: Its antigen is not known.

Second-dose timings of about 4 or about 12 weeks were pooled. Measured with immunoSEQ multiplex PCR; TCRdb has only the in-frame clones, and not every one. There are about 85,000 clones in the sample; roughly 85% occur only once, and roughly 4.3% lies in the top ten. Overall study results and limits: Repertoire sampling occurred only after the peak T cell response. A mostly white British donor set with more females was recruited, and clonal diversity was possibly underestimated. Only a handful of AZD1222 recipients, several in all, had baseline seropositivity.

This chain links TRBV4-3 with TRBJ2-5; 8 bases are a match to TRBD1. The clonotype was recovered from an adult who received the AZD1222 COVID-19 vaccine. This specimen was peripheral blood, taken 28 days after the second AZD1222 dose. In DNA, the CDR3 is TGCGCCGCGCGCTACCAAAAACCCGGTATATACGACAGGGGAAAAGCCCAGTACTTC. Encoded protein: CAARYQKPGIYDRGKAQYF.